The 27 T cell receptor beta chains listed next were all sequenced from one sample in a study of vaccination and CD4 T cells after COVID-19 (dated by TCRdb to the early 2020s). Libraries were constructed by PCR. Sequencing was performed on an Illumina iSeq 100. DNA from cultured CD4+ T cells was subjected to TCR sequencing with the Oncomine TCR Beta short-read assay at the Johns Hopkins FTIC core. TCRdb reprocessed the public reads (quality trimming at Q25 with fastp, clone calling with MiXCR) and kept in-frame beta chains. One record per CDR3 amino acid sequence lists the most common genes and DNA. Present in this sample are roughly 12,000 distinct CDR3 sequences, 55% to 75% of which were seen just once. The top ten clones comprise just under 9% of the sample. The meaning of the sample's treatment or condition label: approximately 11-day PBMC culture with coronavirus spike peptide pools or control peptides (ViraFEST assay).

No antigen has been identified for these receptors. Sequencing was performed on CD4+ T cells from blood, cultured in vitro, taken before SARS-CoV-2 vaccination. Receptors were obtained from a human donor who had recovered from COVID-19.

This clonotype was recorded a few times. This rearrangement joins TRBV15 to TRBJ1-5; D gene unclear. V was cut by 0 bases and J by 7 bases, with 13 bases left in between. CDR1 is LNHNV, CDR2 YYDKDF, per germline (reference sequence). The CDR3 runs to 15 residues. The CDR3 is CATSRDRLGYQPQHF. The CDR3 DNA follows: TGTGCCACCAGCAGAGATCGATTAGGGTACCAGCCCCAGCATTTT.

The CDR3 coding sequence is TGCAGTGCTAGAAATTCCGGGACAGCTAACACTGAAGCTTTCTTT. Amino acids: CSARNSGTANTEAFF. V and J are TRBV20-1 and TRBJ1-1; 7 bases agree with TRBD1. CDR3 size: 15 residues. V dropped 2 bases and J dropped 2; count of bases not matched to a gene: 8. In germline, CDR1 is DFQATT, CDR2 SNEGSKA (reference sequence).

This clonotype was detected only a few times. This chain links TRBV7-8 with TRBJ1-2; D gene unclear. Germline lookup yields CDR1 SGHVS and CDR2 FQNEAQ. The V gene lost 5 bases and the J gene lost 4 bases, with 11 bases spanning the gap. The CDR3 has 13 residues. This CDR3 is CASSAVRAYGYTF. The CDR3 DNA reads as TGTGCCAGCAGCGCGGTTAGAGCCTATGGCTACACCTTC.

Only a few counts were recorded for this clonotype. This chain links TRBV11-3 with TRBJ2-3, with TRBD2 identical over 12 bases. The CDR3 runs to 16 residues. V shed 5 bases and J 0 bases; nucleotides not matched to a gene: 3. CDR1 and CDR2 from the germline V gene are SGHNT and YENEEA. The CDR3 DNA follows: TGTGCCAGCAGCCTCGGGACTAGCGGGAGCACAGATACGCAGTATTTT. Its protein is CASSLGTSGSTDTQYF.

V usage is TRBV20-1 and J usage is TRBJ2-1; D not resolved. With 1 base removed from V and 10 bases from J, the gap between germline ends came to 11 bases. CDR1 is DFQATT, CDR2 SNEGSKA, per germline (reference sequence). This CDR3 is 12 amino acids long. The CDR3 spells CSARVPSREQFF. CDR3 nucleotides: TGCAGTGCTAGAGTCCCTTCGAGGGAGCAGTTCTTC.

The V gene is TRBV20-1, the J gene TRBJ2-5, with 9 bases matching TRBD2. The V gene end was trimmed by 6 bases and the J gene end by 1 base; junction bases not matched to a gene: 9. There are 15 residues in the CDR3. Germline lookup yields CDR1 DFQATT and CDR2 SNEGSKA (reference sequence). The CDR3 protein is CSAAVGGGGQETQYF. CDR3 nucleotide sequence: TGCAGTGCGGCTGTGGGCGGGGGGGGCCAAGAGACCCAGTACTTC.

This clonotype appeared a few times. The chain has TRBV20-1 and TRBJ2-1; 11 positions agree with TRBD2. Per the germline V gene, CDR1 is DFQATT and CDR2 is SNEGSKA (reference sequence). V was clipped by 3 bases and J by 9 bases; unmatched bases: 7. The CDR3 has 14 residues. CDR3 in amino acids: CSASLAGLAAEQFF. The CDR3 bases are TGCAGTGCTAGCTTAGCGGGACTAGCGGCTGAGCAGTTCTTC.

The chain uses TRBV4-1 and TRBJ2-1; D tentatively reads TRBD1 or TRBD2 (5 bases each). The ends were cut back, 4 bases at V and 7 bases at J, with 14 bases in the middle. Germline CDR1 MGHRA, CDR2 YSYEKL. The CDR3 runs to 14 residues. The CDR3 sequence: CASSPSWGSNEQFF. CDR3 in DNA: TGCGCCAGCAGCCCCTCTTGGGGGTCGAATGAGCAGTTCTTC.

The V and J genes are TRBV19 and TRBJ1-1; D perhaps matches TRBD1 (6 bases). CDR1 and CDR2 from the germline V gene are LNHDA and SQIVND (reference sequence). CDR3 size: 14 residues. V was clipped by 3 bases and J by 4 bases, with 12 bases between them. CDR3 sequence reads: CASSMIQGRTEAFF. The CDR3 coding sequence is TGTGCCAGTAGTATGATACAGGGTCGCACTGAAGCTTTCTTT.

This clonotype was observed a handful of times. The genes are TRBV7-8 and TRBJ1-2; D remains ambiguous. Trimming removed 7 bases at V and 0 bases at J, with 9 bases between. CDR3 size: 13 residues. Germline V gene sequence: CDR1 SGHVS, CDR2 FQNEAQ. The DNA for the CDR3 is TGTGCCAGCACACGGGCGCCTAACTATGGCTACACCTTC. Residues: CASTRAPNYGYTF.

This chain connects TRBV16 to TRBJ1-1; D is perhaps TRBD1 (5 bases). From germline, CDR1 is KGHSY and CDR2 FQNENV. Trimming took off 4 bases at V and 1 base at J, with 10 bases between the two ends. This CDR3 has 14 residues. Here the CDR3 reads CASSLRDRNTEAFF. The CDR3 region has the DNA TGTGCCAGCAGCCTTAGAGACAGGAACACTGAAGCTTTCTTT.

This chain links TRBV11-2 with TRBJ1-1; D unclear. The ends were cut back, 4 bases at V and 4 bases at J, with 10 bases in the middle. The CDR3 is 13 residues long. Germline V gene lookup returns CDR1 SGHAT and CDR2 FQNNGV. The CDR3 DNA sequence: TGTGCCAGCAGCTCGACTTGGGGCACTGAAGCTTTCTTT. Translating gives CASSSTWGTEAFF.

The chain is built from TRBV6-2 or TRBV6-3 and TRBJ1-1; D unresolved. The V end was cut by 2 bases, the J end by 6 bases, with 10 bases between. This CDR3 spans 13 amino acids. In germline, CDR1 is MNHEY, CDR2 SVGEGT. The CDR3 coding sequence is TGTGCCAGCAGTTACCCCGGACCGGCTGAAGCTTTCTTT. It codes for CASSYPGPAEAFF.

CDR3 sequence (DNA): TGCAGTGCTAGGAGACAGGAGTACGAGCAGTACTTC. Its translation is CSARRQEYEQYF. The rearrangement joins TRBV20-1 to TRBJ2-7; tentatively, D is TRBD1 (6 bases). Germline loops: CDR1 DFQATT, CDR2 SNEGSKA (reference sequence). The CDR3 spans 12 residues. V was trimmed by 3 bases and J by 4 bases, leaving 10 bases between them.

The V and J genes are TRBV7-9 and TRBJ2-1; 10 bases align to TRBD2. This CDR3 has 16 amino acids. CDR1 and CDR2 from the germline V gene are SEHNR and FQNEAQ (reference sequence). Unmatched junction bases numbered 12, after V lost 5 bases and J lost 8 bases. The CDR3 reads CASSPPQSSGGHEQFF. Written as DNA, the CDR3 is TGTGCCAGCAGCCCCCCCCAGAGTAGCGGGGGGCATGAGCAGTTCTTC.

This clonotype was recorded a few times. The gene calls are TRBV6-5 and TRBJ2-3, with 8 bases fitting TRBD2. In germline, CDR1 is MNHEY, CDR2 SVGAGI. The CDR3 consists of 16 residues. Trimming cost V 2 bases and J 5 bases; bases outside gene matches: 9. CDR3 coding DNA: TGTGCCAGCAGTTACGGGAGCGGGGGATCGGGAGATACGCAGTATTTT. Translated: CASSYGSGGSGDTQYF.

The chain has TRBV6-2 or TRBV6-3 and TRBJ2-5; D gene ambiguous. This CDR3 is 13 amino acids long. Trimming removed 2 bases from V and 4 bases from J, with 8 bases in between. Germline loops: CDR1 MNHEY, CDR2 SVGEGT. CDR3 in DNA: TGTGCCAGCAGTTACGGACCAGGAGAGACCCAGTACTTC. Its translation is CASSYGPGETQYF.

The rearrangement links TRBV5-4 to TRBJ1-6; no reliable D call. Trimming pared 0 bases from V and 9 bases from J, leaving 7 bases between. Germline V gene data show CDR1 as SGHNT and CDR2 as YYREEE (reference sequence). This CDR3 comprises 13 residues. The CDR3 bases are TGTGCCAGCAGCTTGGATTTGGGTTCACCCCTCCACTTT. Its protein is CASSLDLGSPLHF.

The chain joins TRBV19 to TRBJ2-7, with D possibly being TRBD2 (6 bases). Germline values: CDR1 LNHDA, CDR2 SQIVND (reference sequence). V lost 5 bases and J lost 3, with 11 bases in between. This CDR3 contains 13 residues. The CDR3 sequence: CASSRDSNYEQYF. The DNA of the CDR3 is TGTGCCAGTAGTCGGGACTCTAACTACGAGCAGTACTTC.

The genes are TRBV19 and TRBJ1-5; TRBD1 matches 9 bases. The V gene end was trimmed by 3 bases and the J gene end by 0 bases; junction bases not matched to a gene: 9. Germline V CDR1 and CDR2: LNHDA, SQIVND (reference sequence). This CDR3 is built from 18 residues. CDR3 region: CASSIQGQGPYSNQPQHF. The CDR3 DNA reads TGTGCCAGTAGTATTCAGGGACAGGGACCGTATAGCAATCAGCCCCAGCATTTT.

The chain uses TRBV6-2 or TRBV6-3 and TRBJ2-1, with a possible D match to TRBD2 (7 bases). Germline V lookup: CDR1 MNHEY, CDR2 SVGEGT. Trimming shortened V by 6 bases and J by 4 bases, and 19 bases separated the two germline ends. This CDR3 region has 16 residues. CDR3 nucleotide sequence: TGTGCCAGCAGGTCCTCCCGCGGGGGCGAGTACAATGAGCAGTTCTTC. This sequence encodes CASRSSRGGEYNEQFF.

This rearrangement joins TRBV12-3 or TRBV12-4 to TRBJ2-5; 7 bases align to TRBD1. The V and J ends lost 6 bases and 4 bases, in that order; junction bases with no gene match: 8. The length of the CDR3 is 14 residues. This CDR3 reads CASSPTGAGETQYF. The CDR3 DNA is TGTGCCAGCAGCCCTACAGGGGCGGGAGAGACCCAGTACTTC.

This chain connects TRBV7-8 to TRBJ2-3; D is perhaps TRBD2 (6 bases). The germline gives CDR1 SGHVS, CDR2 FQNEAQ. Trimming removed 5 bases from V and 1 base from J, with 7 bases in between. This CDR3 contains 13 residues. The chain's CDR3 is CASSTGGTDTQYF. The CDR3 nucleotides read TGTGCCAGCAGCACGGGGGGCACAGATACGCAGTATTTT.

V gene TRBV7-2 combines with J gene TRBJ2-3, with 9 bases fitting TRBD1. Trimming cost V 3 bases and J 3 bases; bases outside gene matches: 1. The CDR3 runs to 14 residues. CDR1 is SGHTA, CDR2 FQGNSA, per germline. CDR3: CASSLTGGTDTQYF. CDR3 DNA sequence: TGTGCCAGCAGCTTGACAGGGGGAACAGATACGCAGTATTTT.

V is TRBV20-1 and J is TRBJ2-7; the match to TRBD2 covers 10 bases. The germline V gene has CDR1 DFQATT and CDR2 SNEGSKA (reference sequence). The length of the CDR3 is 19 residues. Germline trimming cut 3 bases from V and 1 base from J; bases unmatched to any gene: 18. The CDR3 DNA sequence: TGCAGTGCTAGTGGTCCGAGGGGGGAAGGACTAGCGGATTCCTACGAGCAGTACTTC. Translation gives CSASGPRGEGLADSYEQYF.

This clonotype came up once. The chain uses TRBV6-5 and TRBJ2-2; D is unresolved. Per the germline V gene, CDR1 is MNHEY and CDR2 is SVGAGI. The CDR3 is made up of 13 amino acids. V shed 4 bases and J shed 6 bases, with 9 bases lying between them. The CDR3 reads CASSSGRPGELFF. CDR3 nucleotides: TGTGCCAGCAGTTCCGGACGTCCCGGGGAGCTGTTTTTT.

The chain links TRBV19 to TRBJ2-3; 7 bases match TRBD1. Germline V CDR1 and CDR2: LNHDA, SQIVND (reference sequence). CDR3 length: 17 amino acids. V was clipped by 2 bases and J by 2 bases; unmatched bases: 10. The CDR3: CASSIRGTGVITDTQYF. CDR3 bases: TGTGCCAGTAGTATAAGGGGAACAGGGGTCATCACAGATACGCAGTATTTT.